One sample yielded the 27 T cell receptor beta chains listed below, sequenced in a study of beta chain features in type 1 diabetes. Study-level findings and limits: Among patients with Type 1 diabetes, TCRB CDR3s were moderately but significantly shorter in every one of the four CD4+ subsets.

No antigens are known for them. Since all of the isolated RNA was reverse transcribed, expressed TCRB transcripts were what got sequenced. Repertoires were generated with immunoSEQ multiplex PCR, while TCRdb's copy carries only in-frame clones and drops some. The sample shows 300,000 to 400,000 clones, around 8.5% of them seen only once. The specimen was central memory CD4+ T cells from blood. The source of these receptors is a man aged 30-40 years with type 1 diabetes.

This clone appeared a few times. The chain joins TRBV28 to TRBJ1-1; D may be TRBD1 (6 bases). V lost 6 bases and J 5 bases, leaving 19 bases between the germline ends. Germline loops: CDR1 MDHEN, CDR2 SYDVKM. This CDR3 has 15 amino acids. The CDR3 loop reads CASSPLGGGVTEAFF. The CDR3 bases are TGTGCCAGCAGCCCACTGGGCGGGGGCGTAACTGAAGCTTTCTTT.

In its sample, this clone was seen a few times. This sequence joins TRBV27 and TRBJ1-1, with a weak D call TRBD1 (5 bases). Deletions cut 2 bases from V and 1 base from J, with 8 bases between. The CDR3 extends over 14 amino acids. Germline V gene sequence: CDR1 MNHEY, CDR2 SMNVEV (reference sequence). The CDR3 DNA sequence: TGTGCCAGCAGTTTAATAACAGGGAACACTGAAGCTTTCTTT. Translated: CASSLITGNTEAFF.

This clone was seen more than once but under ten times. The chain links TRBV29-1 to TRBJ1-5; a possible D gene is TRBD1 (5 bases). CDR1 and CDR2 (germline): SQVTM, ANQGSEA. This CDR3 has 13 residues. Trimming left V 3 bases short and J 0 bases short, with 6 bases between. The CDR3 sequence is CSVEGDSNQPQHF. Here the CDR3 DNA reads TGCAGCGTTGAGGGGGATAGCAATCAGCCCCAGCATTTT.

This clone was observed a few times. The chain carries TRBV5-1 and TRBJ1-6; weak D call: TRBD1 (5 bases). CDR3 length: 15 amino acids. The V end lost 4 bases, the J end lost 0 bases, and 8 bases lay between the germline ends. The germline CDR1 and CDR2 sequences are SGHRS and YFSETQ. In DNA form, the CDR3 reads TGCGCCAGCAGCCCAGGGTTCTCCTATAATTCACCCCTCCACTTT. This gives the protein CASSPGFSYNSPLHF.

The sample holds a few counts of this clone. This could be a read error, since a much larger clone is one nucleotide away. The rearrangement uses TRBV7-9 and TRBJ2-1; 7 bases fit TRBD1. V trimming: 2 bases; J trimming: 9 bases; junction bases outside the gene matches: 7. Germline CDR1 reads SEHNR; CDR2 reads FQNEAQ (reference sequence). The CDR3 totals 14 residues. The CDR3: CASSLLEGGGEQFF. CDR3 coding DNA: TGTGCCAGCAGCTTATTAGAAGGGGGCGGTGAGCAGTTCTTC.

The chain is built from TRBV30 and TRBJ2-5; no clear D. This CDR3 has 13 amino acids. Germline CDR1 reads GTSNPN; CDR2 reads SVGIG (reference sequence). Trimming took 3 bases from V and 0 from J, leaving 8 bases between them. In DNA, the CDR3 is TGTGCCTGGAGGGGGTCAAACCAAGAGACCCAGTACTTC. Translating gives CAWRGSNQETQYF.

This clone has a handful of counts. This chain links TRBV19 with TRBJ2-7; TRBD1 might be the D (6 bases). The CDR3 consists of 13 residues. Looked up from germline, CDR1 is LNHDA and CDR2 is SQIVND (reference sequence). The ends were cut back, 5 bases at V and 1 base at J, with 9 bases in the middle. CDR3 nucleotides: TGTGCCAGTAGTGGAACAGGGTCCTACGAGCAGTACTTC. Its translation is CASSGTGSYEQYF.

This clone was seen at least ten times. The rearrangement links TRBV5-1 to TRBJ2-5, with no clear D. CDR3 length: 14 residues. The germline V gene has CDR1 SGHRS and CDR2 YFSETQ. Trimming stripped 0 bases from V and 1 base from J, with 7 bases between. CDR3 sequence: CASSLAAVQETQYF. In nucleotides, the CDR3 is TGCGCCAGCAGCTTGGCCGCAGTCCAAGAGACCCAGTACTTC.

Comment on this clone: This sample also contains other DNA sequences that code for the same CDR3. The chain uses TRBV2 and TRBJ2-3; D is perhaps TRBD2 (7 bases). Per the germline V gene, CDR1 is SNHLY and CDR2 is FYNNEI. V lost 5 bases, J lost 0 bases, and 9 bases lay in between. This CDR3 has 14 residues. The chain's CDR3 is CASSRGASTDTQYF. DNA of the CDR3: TGTGCCAGCAGTCGGGGGGCAAGCACAGATACGCAGTATTTT.

There are many counts of this clone. Germline is not matched at one junction end, which may reflect a read error. The chain couples TRBV9 to TRBJ2-5; D perhaps matches TRBD1 (5 bases). The CDR3 runs to 13 residues. In germline, CDR1 is SGDLS, CDR2 YYNGEE. The DNA of the CDR3 is TGTGCCAGCACCGTACTCGACCAGGGGACCCAGTACTTC. Protein sequence: CASTVLDQGTQYF.

The rearrangement links TRBV10-3 to TRBJ1-2; perhaps TRBD1 as D (5 bases). The germline V and J ends were trimmed by 8 bases and 5 bases, with 21 bases remaining between them. The CDR3 spans 15 residues. Per germline, CDR1 ENHRY and CDR2 SYGVKD. CDR3 loop: CAISGGPGNRYGYTF. The CDR3 DNA follows: TGTGCCATCTCTGGCGGGCCAGGGAATAGGTATGGCTACACCTTC.

The J gene is TRBJ1-2, the V gene TRBV7-2; D not certain. Germline values: CDR1 SGHTA, CDR2 FQGNSA. V dropped 0 bases and J dropped 4 bases, with 9 bases sitting between them. This CDR3 is built from 14 residues. Written as DNA, the CDR3 is TGTGCCAGCAGCTTAGCCACCAGGATCTATGGCTACACCTTC. As protein: CASSLATRIYGYTF.

This clone turned up a few times. This chain connects TRBV5-1 to TRBJ2-1; weak D call: TRBD1 (5 bases). There are 13 residues in the CDR3. Per germline, CDR1 SGHRS and CDR2 YFSETQ. V dropped 0 bases and J dropped 5 bases, with 6 bases sitting between them. The CDR3 sequence: CASSLGTNNEQFF. The CDR3 DNA reads as TGCGCCAGCAGCTTGGGGACAAACAATGAGCAGTTCTTC. The whole variable domain, filled in from reference TRBV5-1 and TRBJ2-1, reads KAGVTQTPRYLIKTRGQQVTLSCSPISGHRSVSWYQQTPGQGLQFLFEYFSETQRNKGNFPGRFSGRQFSNSRSEMNVSTLELGDSALYLCASSLGTNNEQFFGPGTRLTVL.

This clone was counted only a few times. The V call is TRBV5-1, the J call TRBJ2-1; no definite D call. CDR1 is SGHRS, CDR2 YFSETQ, per germline. The CDR3 covers 15 residues. With 0 bases removed from V and 0 bases from J, the gap between germline ends came to 7 bases. The CDR3 loop is CASSLEGDSYNEQFF. CDR3 nucleotide sequence: TGCGCCAGCAGCTTGGAGGGCGACTCCTACAATGAGCAGTTCTTC.

The genes are TRBV4-3 and TRBJ1-6; TRBD1 aligns across 7 bases. CDR3 size: 16 residues. Per the germline V gene, CDR1 is LGHNA and CDR2 is YSLEER. J gave up 6 bases and V 0 bases, and 5 bases lay outside the gene matches. DNA for the CDR3: TGCGCCAGCAGCCAAGAACTGGGACAGCCTAATTCACCCCTCCACTTT. Its translation: CASSQELGQPNSPLHF.

This clone was seen more than once but under ten times. The sample contains more than one DNA sequence encoding this CDR3. This chain uses TRBV18 with TRBJ2-2; 7 bases align to TRBD2. Trimming at V came to 2 bases and at J to 3 bases, leaving 0 bases not matched to a gene. The CDR3 is made up of 14 amino acids. Germline CDR1 and CDR2: KGHSH and LQKENI. The DNA for the CDR3 is TGTGCCAGCTCACCAGGGAGGGACACCGGGGAGCTGTTTTTT. It encodes CASSPGRDTGELFF.

This clone was seen more than once but under ten times. This rearrangement joins TRBV29-1 to TRBJ1-1, with D possibly matching TRBD1 (5 bases). Germline CDR1 is SQVTM and CDR2 is ANQGSEA. Trimming took 7 bases from V and 5 from J, leaving 17 bases between them. This CDR3 is 13 amino acids long. The CDR3 loop reads CSARGTAGTEAFF. The DNA for the CDR3 is TGCAGCGCCCGAGGGACGGCCGGAACTGAAGCTTTCTTT.

In this sample, this clone turned up many times. V is TRBV11-2 and J is TRBJ2-5, with 9 bases matching TRBD1. The CDR3 is made up of 15 amino acids. Germline V gene data show CDR1 as SGHAT and CDR2 as FQNNGV. With 3 bases clipped from V and 6 bases from J, the junction kept 8 bases outside the gene matches. As DNA, the CDR3 is TGTGCCAGCAGCTTCGGGACAGGGAGGGGAAAGACCCAGTACTTC. Its protein is CASSFGTGRGKTQYF.

This clone has a handful of counts. CDR3 residues: CASSVYGSGGGDTQYF. DNA of the CDR3: TGTGCCAGCAGCGTATATGGTAGCGGGGGTGGAGATACGCAGTATTTT. V usage is TRBV9 and J usage is TRBJ2-3, with 9 bases fitting TRBD2. V trimming: 1 base; J trimming: 5 bases; junction bases outside the gene matches: 8. Germline CDR1 is SGDLS and CDR2 is YYNGEE. The CDR3 loop spans 16 amino acids.

This clone was picked up many times. The chain has TRBV23-1 and TRBJ1-2; no clear D gene. TRBV23-1 is noted as an ORF with a role that remains uncertain. Trimming pared 4 bases from V and 8 bases from J, leaving 11 bases between. CDR3 length: 12 residues. The CDR3 DNA is TGCGCCAGCAGTCTCGAACAGCCGGGCTACACCTTC. Protein sequence: CASSLEQPGYTF.

This clone was observed a handful of times. The V call is TRBV5-6, the J call TRBJ1-2; no reliable D call. Germline V CDR1 and CDR2: SGHDT, YYEEEE. The CDR3 is made up of 13 amino acids. V was shortened by 4 bases and J by 6 bases, with 13 bases between the two germline ends. Here the CDR3 DNA reads TGTGCCAGCAGCCCGCGCCCGGAGCATGGCTACACCTTC. It codes for CASSPRPEHGYTF.

This clone was detected a few times. A junction boundary mismatches the germline segment, possibly from a read error. The V gene is TRBV6-5, the J gene TRBJ1-1, with TRBD1 matching over 9 bases. Germline CDR1 and CDR2: MNHEY and SVGAGI. The CDR3 length is 14 residues. CDR3 sequence (DNA): TGTGCCAGCAGTTATCCTGGGACAGGGACTGGAGCTTTCTTT. It yields the protein CASSYPGTGTGAFF.

This chain links TRBV5-6 with TRBJ2-3, with TRBD1 matching 7 bases. J lost 4 bases, V lost 4 bases, and 6 bases had no gene match. This CDR3 region has 14 residues. Germline V gene sequence: CDR1 SGHDT, CDR2 YYEEEE. The DNA of the CDR3 is TGTGCCAGCAGCCCTCAGACAGGGTCAGATACGCAGTATTTT. As protein: CASSPQTGSDTQYF.

This clone was observed a few times. The chain uses TRBV7-8 and TRBJ1-6, with D uncertain. This CDR3 is built from 16 residues. The germline V gene encodes CDR1 SGHVS and CDR2 FQNEAQ. V was shortened by 0 bases and J by 0 bases, with 6 bases between the two germline ends. CDR3: CASSLARSSYNSPLHF. CDR3 DNA sequence: TGTGCCAGCAGCTTAGCGCGGAGCTCCTATAATTCACCCCTCCACTTT.

The chain combines TRBV11-2 with TRBJ2-7; D is uncertain. Looked up from germline, CDR1 is SGHAT and CDR2 is FQNNGV. The CDR3 consists of 12 residues. V lost 0 bases and J 4 bases, leaving 4 bases between the germline ends. In DNA, the CDR3 is TGTGCCAGCAGCTTAGATCGGTACGAGCAGTACTTC. It codes for CASSLDRYEQYF. Full variable domain (missing parts from reference TRBV11-2 and TRBJ2-7): EAGVAQSPRYKIIEKRQSVAFWCNPISGHATLYWYQQILGQGPKLLIQFQNNGVVDDSQLPKDRFSAERLKGVDSTLKIQPAKLEDSAVYLCASSLDRYEQYFGPGTRLTVT.

The chain recombines TRBV2 with TRBJ2-2; D gene uncertain. V lost 8 bases, J lost 1 base, and 5 bases lay in between. The CDR3 extends over 12 amino acids. In germline, CDR1 is SNHLY, CDR2 FYNNEI. As DNA, the CDR3 is TGTGCCAGCGGACGGAACACCGGGGAGCTGTTTTTT. Protein sequence: CASGRNTGELFF.

This clone was detected only a few times. The chain combines TRBV29-1 with TRBJ2-7; possibly TRBD2 for D (6 bases). Trimming took off 3 bases at V and 5 bases at J, with 11 bases between the two ends. The CDR3 runs to 12 residues. Germline V gene lookup returns CDR1 SQVTM and CDR2 ANQGSEA. The CDR3 DNA reads TGCAGCGTTGAGGTGTCGGGGGACGAGCAGTACTTC. It is translated as CSVEVSGDEQYF.